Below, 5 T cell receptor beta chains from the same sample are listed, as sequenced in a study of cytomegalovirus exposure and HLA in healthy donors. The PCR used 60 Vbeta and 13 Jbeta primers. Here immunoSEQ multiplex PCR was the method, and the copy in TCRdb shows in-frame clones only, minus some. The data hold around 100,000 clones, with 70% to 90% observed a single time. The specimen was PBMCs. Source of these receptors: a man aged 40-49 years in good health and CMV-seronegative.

CDR3 residues: CAWRWTGGAGYTF. CDR3 in DNA: TGTGCCTGGAGGTGGACAGGTGGGGCTGGCTACACCTTC. V is TRBV30 and J is TRBJ1-2; 7 positions agree with TRBD1. The CDR3 runs 13 residues. The germline CDR1 and CDR2 sequences are GTSNPN and SVGIG (reference sequence). V shed 3 bases and J 7 bases; nucleotides not matched to a gene: 8.

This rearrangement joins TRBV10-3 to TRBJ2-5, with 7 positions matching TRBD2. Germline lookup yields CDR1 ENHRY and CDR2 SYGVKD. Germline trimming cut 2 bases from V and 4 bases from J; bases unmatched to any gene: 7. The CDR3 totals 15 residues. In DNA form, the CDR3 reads TGTGCCATCAGTGAGGAGGGAGGGGTCTTAGAGACCCAGTACTTC. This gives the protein CAISEEGGVLETQYF.

For the CDR3, the DNA is TGTGCCAGCAGTTATGGGGGCGCGGCAACAGACGAGCAGTACTTC. It encodes CASSYGGAATDEQYF. The chain uses TRBV27 and TRBJ2-7, with TRBD1 as a possible D gene (6 bases). V was trimmed by 4 bases and J by 5 bases, leaving 18 bases between them. This CDR3 has 15 residues. Germline V CDR1 and CDR2: MNHEY, SMNVEV (reference sequence).

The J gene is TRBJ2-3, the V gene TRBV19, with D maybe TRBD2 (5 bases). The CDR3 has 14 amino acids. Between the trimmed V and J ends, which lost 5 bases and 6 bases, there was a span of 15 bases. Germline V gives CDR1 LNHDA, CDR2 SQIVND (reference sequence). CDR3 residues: CASSRGTDLDTQYF. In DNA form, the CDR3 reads TGTGCCAGTAGTCGGGGAACGGACCTCGATACGCAGTATTTT.

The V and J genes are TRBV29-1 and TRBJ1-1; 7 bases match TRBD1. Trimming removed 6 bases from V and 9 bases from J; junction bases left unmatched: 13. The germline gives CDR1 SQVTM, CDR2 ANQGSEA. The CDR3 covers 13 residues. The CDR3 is CSVESGTETKAFF. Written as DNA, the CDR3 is TGCAGCGTCGAATCGGGGACAGAAACTAAAGCTTTCTTT.